This T cell receptor (beta chain) is drawn from a study of molecular identifiers for immune sequencing clone quantification. This CDR3 region has 14 residues. Germline assignment: CDR1 MNHEY and CDR2 SVGAGI. V lost 8 bases and J lost 3, with 13 bases in between. Sorted cells numbering about 19,000 to 1,000,000, with 10%, 30% or 50% RNA, yielded the naive CD8 libraries. As CD8+CD4-CCR7+CD45RA+ cells, naive CD8 T cells were sorted. Making the bulk TCR libraries relied on previously described methods and listed TCR primers. TCRdb independently ran MiXCR on the PCR reads; one entry per CDR3 protein. Of approximately 590,000 distinct CDR3 sequences listed, approximately 24% were seen once; the top ten hold 0.78%.

The receptor comes from a human donor in good health. Some libraries in this study had Jurkat cell RNA spiked in. The chain couples TRBV6-5 to TRBJ2-2, with D perhaps matching TRBD2 (5 bases). Sequenced sample: naive CD8+ T cells from blood, with Jurkat cell RNA spiked in. Subset denoted: FACS-sorted CD8+CD4-CCR7+CD45RA+ naive T cells. The CDR3 DNA reads as TGTGCCAGCGCATCCGCGGGCTACACCGGGGAGCTGTTTTTT. It codes for CASASAGYTGELFF.